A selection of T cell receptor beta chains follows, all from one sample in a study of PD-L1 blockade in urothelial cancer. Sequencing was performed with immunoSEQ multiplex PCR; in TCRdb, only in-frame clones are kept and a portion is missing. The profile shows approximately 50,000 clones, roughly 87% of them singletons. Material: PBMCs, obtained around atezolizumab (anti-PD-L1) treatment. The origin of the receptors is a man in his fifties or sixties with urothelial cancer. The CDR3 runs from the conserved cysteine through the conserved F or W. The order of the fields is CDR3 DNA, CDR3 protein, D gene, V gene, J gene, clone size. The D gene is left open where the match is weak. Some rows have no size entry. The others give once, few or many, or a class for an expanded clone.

DNA: TGTGCCAGCAGCATACAGAGCATGAACACTGAAGCTTTCTTT; CDR3: CASSIQSMNTEAFF; D: NA; V: TRBV7-9; J: TRBJ1-1; size: NA
DNA: TGTGCCAGCTCGTGGGGACAGAACTACGAGCAGTACTTC; CDR3: CASSWGQNYEQYF; D: TRBD1; V: TRBV18; J: TRBJ2-7; size: once
DNA: TGCGCCAGCAGCTTGACCGGGACAGGGAACACCGGGGAGCTGTTTTTT; CDR3: CASSLTGTGNTGELFF; D: TRBD1; V: TRBV5-1; J: TRBJ2-2; size: NA
DNA: TGCGCCAGCAGTTCCGTTGTGAACACTGAAGCTTTCTTT; CDR3: CASSSVVNTEAFF; D: NA; V: TRBV10-2; J: TRBJ1-1; size: NA
DNA: TGCGCCAGCAGCTCCGGAGGGAATACTGATGGCTACACCTTC; CDR3: CASSSGGNTDGYTF; D: NA; V: TRBV5-1; J: TRBJ1-2; size: NA
DNA: TGTGCCAGCAGCTTTAAACAGACTGGAAACACCATATATTTT; CDR3: CASSFKQTGNTIYF; D: NA; V: TRBV13; J: TRBJ1-3; size: NA
DNA: TGCGCCACGACGCCTAGCGGGGACTCCTACAATGAGCAGTTCTTC; CDR3: CATTPSGDSYNEQFF; D: TRBD2; V: TRBV5-1; J: TRBJ2-1; size: NA
DNA: TGTGCCTTGACAGGGGGCACGACTGAAGCTTTCTTT; CDR3: CALTGGTTEAFF; D: TRBD1; V: TRBV30; J: TRBJ1-1; size: NA
DNA: TGTGCCAGCAGTCCACAAGACTCTGGAAACACCATATATTTT; CDR3: CASSPQDSGNTIYF; D: NA; V: TRBV7-8; J: TRBJ1-3; size: NA
DNA: TGTGCCAGTAGCCTAGGGGTTCAGCCCCAGCATTTT; CDR3: CASSLGVQPQHF; D: NA; V: TRBV19; J: TRBJ1-5; size: NA
DNA: TGTGCCACCAGCAGAACTAACAATGAGCAGTTCTTC; CDR3: CATSRTNNEQFF; D: NA; V: TRBV15; J: TRBJ2-1; size: NA
DNA: TGTGCCTGGAGCCCTAACGAAGGGGTTGGAGCTTTCTTT; CDR3: CAWSPNEGVGAFF; D: NA; V: TRBV30; J: TRBJ1-1; size: NA
DNA: TGTGCCACCAGCAGAGATTTTTTAGAGACCGGGGAGCTGTTTTTT; CDR3: CATSRDFLETGELFF; D: NA; V: TRBV15; J: TRBJ2-2; size: NA
DNA: TGTGCCAGCAGTGAATTCCAGGGAAACAATCAGCCCCAGCATTTT; CDR3: CASSEFQGNNQPQHF; D: NA; V: TRBV6-1; J: TRBJ1-5; size: NA
DNA: TGTGCCAGCACCATACCCGACACTTCCTACGAGCAGTACTTC; CDR3: CASTIPDTSYEQYF; D: NA; V: TRBV7-2; J: TRBJ2-7; size: NA
DNA: TGTGCCAGCAGCTCAGCTCCTACCCCCCGGGGGACCCAGTACTTC; CDR3: CASSSAPTPRGTQYF; D: NA; V: TRBV12-1; J: TRBJ2-5; size: NA
DNA: TGTGCCAGCAGTTACCGCGACAGGGGACAGCCCCAGCATTTT; CDR3: CASSYRDRGQPQHF; D: TRBD1; V: TRBV6-6; J: TRBJ1-5; size: few
DNA: TGTGCCAGCAGCGCACGACAGGGAATAAGGAACATTCAGTACTTC; CDR3: CASSARQGIRNIQYF; D: TRBD1; V: TRBV7-2; J: TRBJ2-4; size: NA
DNA: TGCGCCAGCAGCACTTCGAGGGCAACTAATGAAAAACTGTTTTTT; CDR3: CASSTSRATNEKLFF; D: NA; V: TRBV5-1; J: TRBJ1-4; size: NA
DNA: TGTGCCAGCAGTTACTCTACAATTCTCCGGGATTTT; CDR3: CASSYSTILRDF; D: NA; V: TRBV6-6; J: TRBJ2-3; size: NA
DNA: TGTGCCAGCAATGGAATAGCGGGGTACCATGAGCAGTTCTTC; CDR3: CASNGIAGYHEQFF; D: TRBD2; V: TRBV7-9; J: TRBJ2-1; size: few
DNA: TGTGCCAGCAGTACGGGACAGGGTAATTCACCCCTCCACTTT; CDR3: CASSTGQGNSPLHF; D: TRBD1; V: TRBV6-5; J: TRBJ1-6; size: NA
DNA: TGTGCCAGCAGGATTGGACAGGTGAACACTGAAGCTTTCTTT; CDR3: CASRIGQVNTEAFF; D: TRBD1; V: TRBV6-1; J: TRBJ1-1; size: NA
DNA: TGTGCCAGCAGCAGGGACAGGGGGAACTATGGCTACACCTTC; CDR3: CASSRDRGNYGYTF; D: TRBD1; V: TRBV6-5; J: TRBJ1-2; size: NA
DNA: TGTGCCAGCTCTCCGGAAACAGGGTCTAATGAAAAACTGTTTTTT; CDR3: CASSPETGSNEKLFF; D: NA; V: TRBV18; J: TRBJ1-4; size: NA
DNA: TGTGCCAGCAGAGCAGGGGGGTCTAACTATGGCTACACCTTC; CDR3: CASRAGGSNYGYTF; D: TRBD1; V: TRBV6-5; J: TRBJ1-2; size: NA
DNA: TGTGCCAGCAGCTTCGACAGGAAATATGGCTACACCTTC; CDR3: CASSFDRKYGYTF; D: NA; V: TRBV7-8; J: TRBJ1-2; size: NA
DNA: TGTGCCGGCGGCCCTAGCGGGGTCGGGGAGCTGTTTTTT; CDR3: CAGGPSGVGELFF; D: TRBD2; V: TRBV6-5; J: TRBJ2-2; size: NA
DNA: TGCGCCAGCAGCTTGGATATTCGACAGAATTCCTATGGCTACACCTTC; CDR3: CASSLDIRQNSYGYTF; D: NA; V: TRBV5-1; J: TRBJ1-2; size: NA
DNA: TGTGCCAGCAGCCCCCCGACGGGGTCCTACGAGCAGTACTTC; CDR3: CASSPPTGSYEQYF; D: NA; V: TRBV7-9; J: TRBJ2-7; size: NA
DNA: TGTGCCAGCAGTTTGACCGGGACAGGGGGCCGTAATTCACCCCTCCACTTT; CDR3: CASSLTGTGGRNSPLHF; D: TRBD1; V: TRBV7-2; J: TRBJ1-6; size: NA
DNA: TGTGCCAGCAGCTACGACCGACTTGAGAATTCACCCCTCCACTTT; CDR3: CASSYDRLENSPLHF; D: NA; V: TRBV6-5; J: TRBJ1-6; size: once
DNA: TGCGCCAGCAGCTTGGTTAGCGGGGGGTACAATGAGCAGTTCTTC; CDR3: CASSLVSGGYNEQFF; D: TRBD2; V: TRBV5-1; J: TRBJ2-1; size: NA
DNA: TGTGCCAGCAGTTCACAGGGAAACCTTAATTCACCCCTCCACTTT; CDR3: CASSSQGNLNSPLHF; D: NA; V: TRBV27; J: TRBJ1-6; size: NA
DNA: TGTGCCAGCAGCGCCGAGGGGCGGGGGATCGACGAGCAGTACTTC; CDR3: CASSAEGRGIDEQYF; D: TRBD2; V: TRBV9; J: TRBJ2-7; size: NA
DNA: TGTGCCAGCAGCTTGTCGGGCACCCGGGGTGAAAAACTGTTTTTT; CDR3: CASSLSGTRGEKLFF; D: NA; V: TRBV5-4; J: TRBJ1-4; size: NA
DNA: TGTGCCAGCACCCTTCGTACAGGGGCCCCTGAAGCTTTCTTT; CDR3: CASTLRTGAPEAFF; D: TRBD1; V: TRBV5-6; J: TRBJ1-1; size: NA
DNA: TGTGCCAGCAGTGAGAGGGCGGTCAATCAGCCCCAGCATTTT; CDR3: CASSERAVNQPQHF; D: NA; V: TRBV2; J: TRBJ1-5; size: NA
DNA: TGCGCCAGCAGAGGGGGACGTCGGTCCAACGAGCAGTACTTC; CDR3: CASRGGRRSNEQYF; D: NA; V: TRBV10-1; J: TRBJ2-7; size: NA
DNA: TGCGCCAGCAGCTTGGTTGAGGGCTATGGCTACACCTTC; CDR3: CASSLVEGYGYTF; D: NA; V: TRBV5-1; J: TRBJ1-2; size: NA
DNA: TGCAGCGTAGCTCAGGGGGAAGGCTATGGCTACACCTTC; CDR3: CSVAQGEGYGYTF; D: TRBD1; V: TRBV29-1; J: TRBJ1-2; size: NA